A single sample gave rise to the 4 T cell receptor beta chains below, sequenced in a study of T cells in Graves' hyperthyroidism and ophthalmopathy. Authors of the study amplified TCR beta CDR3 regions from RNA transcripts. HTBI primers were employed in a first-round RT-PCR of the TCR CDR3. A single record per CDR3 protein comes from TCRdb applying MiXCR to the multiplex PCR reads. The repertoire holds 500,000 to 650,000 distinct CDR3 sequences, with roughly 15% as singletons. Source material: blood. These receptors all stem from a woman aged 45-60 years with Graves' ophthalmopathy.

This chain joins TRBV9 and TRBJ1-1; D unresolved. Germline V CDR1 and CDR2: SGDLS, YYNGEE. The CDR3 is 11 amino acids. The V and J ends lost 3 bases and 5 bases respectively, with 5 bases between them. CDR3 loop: CASSATTEAFF. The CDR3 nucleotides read TGTGCCAGCAGCGCTACGACTGAAGCTTTCTTT.

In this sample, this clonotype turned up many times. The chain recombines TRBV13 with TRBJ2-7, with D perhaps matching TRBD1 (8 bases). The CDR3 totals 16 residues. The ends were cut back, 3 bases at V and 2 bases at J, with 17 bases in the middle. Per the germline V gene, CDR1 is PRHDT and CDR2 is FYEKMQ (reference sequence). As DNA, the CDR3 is TGTGCCAGCAGCTTGCGACAGGGGACTACAACCTACGAGCAGTACTTC. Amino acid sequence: CASSLRQGTTTYEQYF.

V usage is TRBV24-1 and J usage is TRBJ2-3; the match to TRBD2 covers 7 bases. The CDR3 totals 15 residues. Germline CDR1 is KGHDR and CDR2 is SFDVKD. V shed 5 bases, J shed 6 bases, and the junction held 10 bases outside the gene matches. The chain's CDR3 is CATSARGGGLDTQYF. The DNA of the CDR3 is TGTGCCACCAGTGCCCGGGGCGGGGGTTTGGATACGCAGTATTTT.

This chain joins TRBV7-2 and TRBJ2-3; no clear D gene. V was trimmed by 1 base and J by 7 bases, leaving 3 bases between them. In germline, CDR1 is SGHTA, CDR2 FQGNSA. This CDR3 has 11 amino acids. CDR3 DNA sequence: TGTGCCAGCAGCTTAGTTTATACGCAGTATTTT. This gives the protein CASSLVYTQYF.